This T cell receptor (beta chain) was obtained from a study of T cell clones after liver transplantation. Assay: immunoSEQ multiplex PCR; the TCRdb copy retains only in-frame clones and omits some. The profile covers about 33,000 clones, with around 94% appearing a single time and about 24% taken by the ten largest. The CDR3 spans 16 residues. CDR1 and CDR2 (germline): LGHNA, YSLEER. The junction had 5 bases not matched to a gene; V was cut back by 2 bases and J by 0 bases. The chain uses TRBV4-3 and TRBJ2-3; 7 bases map to TRBD2. The sequence was obtained from a human patient who received a liver transplant. Some of the T cells may derive from the graft donor. The specimen was CD8+ T cells from blood, collected 12 months after liver transplant. The CDR3 bases are TGCGCCAGCAGCCAAACTAGCGTAACTAGCACAGATACGCAGTATTTT. Translated, it gives CASSQTSVTSTDTQYF.